The clone carrying this TCR beta chain showed up just a few times. Its specificity is not known. TCRdb itself ran the multiplex PCR reads through MiXCR, one entry per CDR3 protein. The table has approximately 210,000 distinct CDR3 sequences, 30% to 35% seen once. The lymph nodes were axillary draining lymph nodes from breast cancer patients. The sample comes from a study of breast tumors, draining lymph nodes, adjacent tissues. General study results and limits: Tumor repertoires ranked between lymph nodes and nontumor tissue in diversity, with V and J gene preferences.

V dropped 6 bases and J dropped 2 bases, with 17 bases sitting between them. The CDR3 covers 17 residues. Germline assignment: CDR1 MNHNY and CDR2 SVGAGI (reference sequence). This sequence originates from a female donor with breast cancer. Some clones in this sample may be carry-over from other donors' samples. This sequence joins TRBV6-6 and TRBJ1-6; TRBD1 might be the D (5 bases). The sequencing input was axillary lymph node tissue. CDR3: CASSRKGPSPYNSPLHF. CDR3 in DNA: TGTGCCAGCAGCCGTAAGGGACCGAGCCCCTATAATTCACCCCTCCACTTT.